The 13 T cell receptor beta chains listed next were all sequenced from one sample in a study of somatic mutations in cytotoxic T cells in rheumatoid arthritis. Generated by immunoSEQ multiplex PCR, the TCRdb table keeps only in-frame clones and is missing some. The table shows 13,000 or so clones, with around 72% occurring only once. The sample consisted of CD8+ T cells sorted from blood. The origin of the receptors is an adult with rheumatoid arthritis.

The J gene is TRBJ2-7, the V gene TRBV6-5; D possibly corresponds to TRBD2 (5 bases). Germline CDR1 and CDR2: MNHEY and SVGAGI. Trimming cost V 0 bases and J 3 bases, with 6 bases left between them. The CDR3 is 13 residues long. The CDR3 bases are TGTGCCAGCAGTTACTCGGGAGTCTACGAGCAGTACTTC. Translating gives CASSYSGVYEQYF.

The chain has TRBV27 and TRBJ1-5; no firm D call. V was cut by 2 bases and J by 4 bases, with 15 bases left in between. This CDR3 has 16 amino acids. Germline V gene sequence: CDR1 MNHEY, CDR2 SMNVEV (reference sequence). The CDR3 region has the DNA TGTGCCAGCAGTTTAATGGGGAGCTTTGGGAATCAGCCCCAGCATTTT. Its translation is CASSLMGSFGNQPQHF.

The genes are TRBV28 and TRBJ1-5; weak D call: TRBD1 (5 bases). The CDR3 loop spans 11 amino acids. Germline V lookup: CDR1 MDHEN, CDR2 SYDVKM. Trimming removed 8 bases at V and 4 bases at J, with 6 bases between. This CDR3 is CASAGNQPQHF. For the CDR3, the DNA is TGTGCCAGCGCAGGGAATCAGCCCCAGCATTTT.

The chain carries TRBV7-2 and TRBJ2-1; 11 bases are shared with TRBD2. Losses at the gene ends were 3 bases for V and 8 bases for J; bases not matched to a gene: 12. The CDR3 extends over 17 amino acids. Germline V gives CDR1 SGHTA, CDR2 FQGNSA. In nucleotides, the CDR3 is TGTGCCAGCAGCTTGAACTGGGGGCTACTAGCGGGAGATGAGCAGTTCTTC. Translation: CASSLNWGLLAGDEQFF.

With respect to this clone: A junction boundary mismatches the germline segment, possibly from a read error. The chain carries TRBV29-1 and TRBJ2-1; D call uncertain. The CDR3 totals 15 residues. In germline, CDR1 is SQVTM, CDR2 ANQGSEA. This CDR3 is CSVRKADTPYHEQFF. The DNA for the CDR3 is TGCAGCGTTCGGAAAGCCGATACCCCCTACCATGAGCAGTTCTTC.

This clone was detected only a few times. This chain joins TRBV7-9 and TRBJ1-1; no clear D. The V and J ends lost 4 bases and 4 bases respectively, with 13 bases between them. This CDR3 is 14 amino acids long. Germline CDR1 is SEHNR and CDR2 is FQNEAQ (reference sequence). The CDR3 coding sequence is TGTGCCAGCAGCTCGGAGACTCGAGCCACTGAAGCTTTCTTT. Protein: CASSSETRATEAFF.

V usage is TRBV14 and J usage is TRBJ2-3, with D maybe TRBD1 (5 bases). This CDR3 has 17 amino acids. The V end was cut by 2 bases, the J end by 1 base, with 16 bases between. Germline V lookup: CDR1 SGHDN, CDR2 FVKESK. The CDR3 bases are TGTGCCAGCAGCCAACCAGGACACGGATGGGGCACAGATACGCAGTATTTT. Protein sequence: CASSQPGHGWGTDTQYF. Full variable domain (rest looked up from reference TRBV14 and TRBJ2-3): EAGVTQFPSHSVIEKGQTVTLRCDPISGHDNLYWYRRVMGKEIKFLLHFVKESKQDESGMPNNRFLAERTGGTYSTLKVQPAELEDSGVYFCASSQPGHGWGTDTQYFGPGTRLTVL.

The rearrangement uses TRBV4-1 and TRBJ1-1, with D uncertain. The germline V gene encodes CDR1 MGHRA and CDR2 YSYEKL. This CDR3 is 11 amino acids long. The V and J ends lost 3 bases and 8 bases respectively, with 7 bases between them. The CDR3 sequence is CASSQSKEAFF. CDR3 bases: TGCGCCAGCAGCCAGTCTAAAGAAGCTTTCTTT.

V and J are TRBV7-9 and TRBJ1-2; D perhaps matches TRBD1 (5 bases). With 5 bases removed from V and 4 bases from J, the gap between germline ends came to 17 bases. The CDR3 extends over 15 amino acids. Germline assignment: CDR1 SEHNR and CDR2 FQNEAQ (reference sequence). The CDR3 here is CASSPSIRGLYGYTF. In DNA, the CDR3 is TGTGCCAGCAGCCCTTCGATACGGGGCCTCTATGGCTACACCTTC.

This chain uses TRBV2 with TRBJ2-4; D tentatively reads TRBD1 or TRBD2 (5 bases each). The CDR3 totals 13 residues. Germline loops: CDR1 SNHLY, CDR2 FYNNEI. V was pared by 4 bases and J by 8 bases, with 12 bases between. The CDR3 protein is CASSVGVTYIQYF. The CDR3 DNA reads TGTGCCAGCAGTGTGGGGGTAACCTACATTCAGTACTTC.

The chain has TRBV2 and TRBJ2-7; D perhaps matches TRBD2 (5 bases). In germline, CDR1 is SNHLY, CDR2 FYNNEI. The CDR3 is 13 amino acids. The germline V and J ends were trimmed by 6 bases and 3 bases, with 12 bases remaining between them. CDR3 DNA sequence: TGTGCCAGCAGCGCGGGCCCCGGCTACGAGCAGTACTTC. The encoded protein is CASSAGPGYEQYF.

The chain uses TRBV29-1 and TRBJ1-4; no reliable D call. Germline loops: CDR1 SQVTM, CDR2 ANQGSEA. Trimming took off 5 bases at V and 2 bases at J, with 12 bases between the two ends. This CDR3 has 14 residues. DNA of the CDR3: TGCAGCGTTAGGAGTATTGGCACTAATGAAAAACTGTTTTTT. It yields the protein CSVRSIGTNEKLFF.

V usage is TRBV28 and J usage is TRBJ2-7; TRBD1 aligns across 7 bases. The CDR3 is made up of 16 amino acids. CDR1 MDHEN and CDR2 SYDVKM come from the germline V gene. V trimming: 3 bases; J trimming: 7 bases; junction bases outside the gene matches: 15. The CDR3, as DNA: TGTGCCAGCAGTTTGGGTCGGGACAGATACTTACAGGAGCAGTACTTC. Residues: CASSLGRDRYLQEQYF.